These 10 T cell receptor beta chains originate from one sample sequenced in a study of PD-1 blockade in classical Hodgkin lymphoma. All patients relapsed after autologous stem cell transplantation, and brentuximab vedotin exposure varied. The table came from immunoSEQ multiplex PCR; TCRdb's copy has only in-frame clones and leaves some out. The sample includes about 97,000 clones, approximately 88% of them seen just once. The source was peripheral blood mononuclear cells (PBMCs), collected at baseline. These receptor sequences come from a human donor with classical Hodgkin lymphoma.

V gene TRBV12-5 combines with J gene TRBJ2-1; the match to TRBD1 covers 10 bases. The germline CDR1 and CDR2 sequences are LGHNT and FRNRAP. This CDR3 has 15 amino acids. Losses at the gene ends were 6 bases for V and 8 bases for J; bases not matched to a gene: 10. The CDR3 DNA reads TGTGCTAGTGGCCGAGGACAGGGGGGATTCGATGAGCAGTTCTTC. Translation: CASGRGQGGFDEQFF.

The chain has TRBV5-6 and TRBJ2-5, with D perhaps matching TRBD1 (7 bases). Germline V gene data show CDR1 as SGHDT and CDR2 as YYEEEE. The CDR3 has 18 amino acids. V was pared by 3 bases and J by 4 bases, with 25 bases between. For the CDR3, the DNA is TGTGCCAGCAGCTCCCTAATAAAGAGACAGGGAGGCCGAGAGACCCAGTACTTC. Its translation: CASSSLIKRQGGRETQYF.

The chain links TRBV5-1 to TRBJ2-7; 8 bases fit TRBD1. This CDR3 region has 14 residues. The V gene's germline CDR1 is SGHRS and CDR2 YFSETQ. V lost 3 bases and J lost 3; bases outside the gene matches: 5. The CDR3 DNA reads as TGCGCCAGCAGCTCGGGACAGGTGTTCTACGAGCAGTACTTC. Its translation is CASSSGQVFYEQYF.

The rearrangement joins TRBV5-1 to TRBJ2-1; 11 bases fit TRBD1. The CDR3 sequence is 15 residues long. Germline V gene data show CDR1 as SGHRS and CDR2 as YFSETQ. Unmatched junction bases numbered 3, after V lost 0 bases and J lost 7 bases. The CDR3 sequence: CASSLGGQGANEQFF. CDR3 coding DNA: TGCGCCAGCAGCTTGGGCGGACAGGGGGCGAATGAGCAGTTCTTC.

The rearrangement uses TRBV7-6 and TRBJ2-2, with D tentatively TRBD2 (5 bases). Germline V CDR1 and CDR2: SGHVS, FNYEAQ. Trimming removed 1 base from V and 4 bases from J, with 13 bases in between. The CDR3 runs 16 residues. This CDR3 is CASSLGGWGATGELFF. The DNA for the CDR3 is TGTGCCAGCAGCTTAGGCGGGTGGGGAGCCACCGGGGAGCTGTTTTTT.

This clone has a handful of counts. V is TRBV9 and J is TRBJ2-2; perhaps TRBD1 as D (5 bases). Trimming took 0 bases from V and 3 from J, leaving 6 bases between them. Germline V gene sequence: CDR1 SGDLS, CDR2 YYNGEE. There are 14 residues in the CDR3. The CDR3 loop is CASSVVGDTGELFF. In DNA, the CDR3 is TGTGCCAGCAGCGTAGTAGGGGACACCGGGGAGCTGTTTTTT.

The rearrangement joins TRBV19 to TRBJ2-1, with unresolved D. The CDR3 is 11 residues long. Trimming cost V 3 bases and J 8 bases, with 5 bases left between them. From germline, CDR1 is LNHDA and CDR2 SQIVND (reference sequence). The chain's CDR3 is CASSIHDEQFF. CDR3 nucleotide sequence: TGTGCCAGTAGTATCCACGATGAGCAGTTCTTC.

The chain recombines TRBV6-5 with TRBJ1-1; D perhaps matches TRBD1 (6 bases). Per the germline V gene, CDR1 is MNHEY and CDR2 is SVGAGI. V was pared by 1 base and J by 6 bases, with 12 bases between. CDR3 length: 14 amino acids. Here the CDR3 reads CASSYFQGSPEAFF. DNA of the CDR3: TGTGCCAGCAGTTACTTCCAGGGGTCCCCTGAAGCTTTCTTT.

J is TRBJ1-4 and V is TRBV15; D uncertain. The CDR3 runs to 15 residues. The germline CDR1 and CDR2 sequences are LNHNV and YYDKDF (reference sequence). V gave up 1 base and J gave up 7 bases, with 13 bases separating them. CDR3 in DNA: TGTGCCACCAGCAGAGGGGTTCCCTCGGGTGAAAAACTGTTTTTT. Protein: CATSRGVPSGEKLFF.

V is TRBV5-1 and J is TRBJ2-7, with TRBD2 matching 11 bases. CDR3 size: 15 residues. V gave up 1 base and J gave up 7 bases; unmatched junction bases: 7. Germline CDR1 is SGHRS and CDR2 is YFSETQ. The CDR3 loop reads CASSLTSGRSEEQYF. The CDR3 DNA sequence: TGCGCCAGCAGCTTGACTAGCGGGAGATCCGAAGAGCAGTACTTC.